This T cell receptor (beta chain) is from a study of circulating and synovial CD4+ cells in juvenile arthritis. Study-level findings and limits: Vbeta family usage analysis did not detect the pathogenic-like versus bulk difference.

The CDR3 totals 16 residues. Germline V gene sequence: CDR1 SNHLY, CDR2 FYNNEI. Trimming removed 0 bases from V and 0 bases from J, with 11 bases in between. The data were produced by immunoSEQ multiplex PCR, yet TCRdb's version contains in-frame clones alone and is incomplete. The table lists about 33,000 clones, about 95% of them singletons. This clone was detected only once. Its antigen is not known. V usage is TRBV2 and J usage is TRBJ1-2; the D is unclear. This TCR was sampled from a human donor with juvenile idiopathic arthritis. Sequencing input: CD4+ T cells from blood. The CDR3 nucleotides are TGTGCCAGCAGTGAAGCGCTTCTGAACACTAACTATGGCTACACCTTC. Its protein product is CASSEALLNTNYGYTF.